The T cell receptor beta chain described here comes from a study of T cells in Graves' hyperthyroidism and ophthalmopathy. The study's findings and limits: Ophthalmopathy prediction by the model preceded onset by a median approximately 6.9 months. Among thyroid clonotypes expanded above 0.001, most also appeared in blood.

Patients having uncontrolled infection, another autoimmune disease, pregnancy or lactation were not included. This clonotype was seen repeatedly, ten times or more. Its antigen is not known. RNA transcripts served as the template for amplifying TCR beta CDR3 regions. TCR CDR3 underwent first-round RT-PCR with the HTBI primer set. One entry per CDR3 protein, called by TCRdb with MiXCR from the multiplex PCR reads. The table has around 300,000 distinct CDR3 sequences, 20% to 25% seen once; the top ten hold 50% to 75%. Trimming took 2 bases from V and 8 from J, leaving 9 bases between them. CDR1 and CDR2 (germline): SGHVS, FQNEAQ. The length of the CDR3 is 12 residues.

V and J are TRBV7-8 and TRBJ1-1; TRBD1 might be the D (5 bases). The origin of this receptor is a man aged 25 to 40 with Graves' ophthalmopathy. Sequenced input: blood. CDR3 in DNA: TGTGCCAGCAGCTTAAACAGGATAGAAGCTTTCTTT. Protein: CASSLNRIEAFF.